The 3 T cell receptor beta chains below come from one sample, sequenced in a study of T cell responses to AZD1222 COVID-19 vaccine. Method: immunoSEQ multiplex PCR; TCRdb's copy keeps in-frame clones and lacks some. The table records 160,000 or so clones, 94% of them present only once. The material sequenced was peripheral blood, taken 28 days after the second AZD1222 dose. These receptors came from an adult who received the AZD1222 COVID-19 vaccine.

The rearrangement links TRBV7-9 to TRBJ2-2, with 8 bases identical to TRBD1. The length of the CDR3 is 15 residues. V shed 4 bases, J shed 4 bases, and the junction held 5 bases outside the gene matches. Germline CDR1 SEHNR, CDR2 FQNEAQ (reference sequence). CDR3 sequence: CASSSDRASTGELFF. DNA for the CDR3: TGTGCCAGCAGCTCGGACAGGGCGAGCACCGGGGAGCTGTTTTTT.

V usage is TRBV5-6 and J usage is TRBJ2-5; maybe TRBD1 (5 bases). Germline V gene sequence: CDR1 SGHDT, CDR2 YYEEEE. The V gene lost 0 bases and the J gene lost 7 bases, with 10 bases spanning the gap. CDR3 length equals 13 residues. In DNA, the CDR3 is TGTGCCAGCAGCTTGGACACAGGTGGGACCCAGTACTTC. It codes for CASSLDTGGTQYF.

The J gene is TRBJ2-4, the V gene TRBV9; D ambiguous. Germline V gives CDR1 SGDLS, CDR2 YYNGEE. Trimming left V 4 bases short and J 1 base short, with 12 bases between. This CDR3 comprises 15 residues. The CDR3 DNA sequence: TGTGCCAGCAGCCCAGTAGGGAATGCCAAAAACATTCAGTACTTC. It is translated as CASSPVGNAKNIQYF.